The 18 T cell receptor beta chains below were found in one sample sequenced in a study of T cells in Graves' hyperthyroidism and ophthalmopathy (dated by TCRdb to between 2018 and 2020). Library preparation was by multiplex PCR. TCRdb shows the sequencer as Illumina HiSeq 2000. TCR beta CDR3 regions were amplified from RNA transcripts. The TCR CDR3 was subjected to a first round of RT-PCR using the HTBI primer set and the Qiagen OneStep RT-PCR kit. TCRdb applied fastp at Q25 and MiXCR to the public reads, then kept only in-frame beta chains. Entries that share a CDR3 protein sequence are merged under the most common genes and DNA. The sample data list roughly 650,000 distinct CDR3 sequences, and approximately 15% of these were observed just once. Of the sample, 2.5% to 4% is held by the ten largest clones. The source material was blood. Source of these receptors: a woman between 40 and 50 years old with Graves' ophthalmopathy.

Many counts were recorded for this clonotype. The chain recombines TRBV28 with TRBJ2-5; TRBD2 matches 9 bases. The germline V gene has CDR1 MDHEN and CDR2 SYDVKM. V shed 6 bases and J 5 bases; nucleotides not matched to a gene: 10. The CDR3 contains 15 residues. CDR3 nucleotide sequence: TGTGCCAGCAGCGAGGGAGGGCTAGCGGGGGAGACCCAGTACTTC. As protein: CASSEGGLAGETQYF. The full variable domain, completed using reference TRBV28 and TRBJ2-5, is DVKVTQSSRYLVKRTGEKVFLECVQDMDHENMFWYRQDPGLGLRLIYFSYDVKMKEKGDIPEGYSVSREKKERFSLILESASTNQTSMYLCASSEGGLAGETQYFGPGTRLLVL.

The rearrangement uses TRBV19 and TRBJ1-5; TRBD1 aligns across 7 bases. Germline CDR1 reads LNHDA; CDR2 reads SQIVND (reference sequence). The CDR3 extends over 16 amino acids. The J segment lost 9 bases and the V segment lost 4 bases, leaving 15 bases of the junction unmatched. CDR3 sequence (DNA): TGTGCCAGTAGTACGGACAGGACCTCGGATCACTGGCCCCAGCATTTT. Encoded protein: CASSTDRTSDHWPQHF.

This clonotype was seen at least ten times. The gene calls are TRBV7-9 and TRBJ2-1; 10 bases line up with TRBD2. This CDR3 has 15 amino acids. Germline V gene lookup returns CDR1 SEHNR and CDR2 FQNEAQ (reference sequence). The V gene end was trimmed by 5 bases and the J gene end by 3 bases; junction bases not matched to a gene: 4. CDR3 nucleotides: TGTGCCAGCAGCCACCTAGCGGGAGTCTACAATGAGCAGTTCTTC. The encoded protein is CASSHLAGVYNEQFF.

In regard to this clonotype: A much larger clone lies one base from this, so it may be a read error. The chain is built from TRBV29-1 and TRBJ2-3; 10 bases match TRBD2. This CDR3 comprises 14 residues. Germline loops: CDR1 SQVTM, CDR2 ANQGSEA. For the CDR3, the DNA is TGCAGCGCCGGGACTAGCGAGATAACAGATACGCGGTATTTT. Amino acid sequence: CSAGTSEITDTRYF.

This clonotype was observed a handful of times. This may come from a read error, since a much larger clone is one base off. The chain combines TRBV6-4 with TRBJ2-3; TRBD2 matches at 12 bases. CDR1 is MRHNA and CDR2 is SNTAGT in the germline V gene. This CDR3 is 15 amino acids long. V shed 6 bases and J 0 bases; nucleotides not matched to a gene: 1. The CDR3 here is CASRGTSGSTDTQYF. As DNA, the CDR3 is TGTGCCAGCAGAGGGACTAGCGGGAGCACAGATACGCAGTATTTT.

In its sample, this clonotype was seen a few times. V is TRBV6-2 or TRBV6-3 and J is TRBJ1-3; perhaps TRBD1 as D (6 bases). Trimming stripped 6 bases from V and 3 bases from J, with 27 bases between. This CDR3 comprises 19 residues. Looked up from germline, CDR1 is MNHEY and CDR2 is SVGEGT. The CDR3 region is CASSQHPTTGPRGGNTIYF. The CDR3 DNA reads TGTGCCAGCAGCCAACACCCTACTACAGGGCCTCGGGGTGGAAACACCATATATTTT.

The chain recombines TRBV4-1 with TRBJ2-3, with 13 bases aligning to TRBD2. The CDR3 is 19 residues long. The germline gives CDR1 MGHRA, CDR2 YSYEKL. Losses at the gene ends were 1 base for V and 3 bases for J; bases not matched to a gene: 10. The CDR3 DNA is TGCGCCAGCAGCCAAGGGGGGGGACTAGCGGGAATTTGGACAGATACGCAGTATTTT. Translation gives CASSQGGGLAGIWTDTQYF.

This clonotype has a handful of counts. The rearrangement joins TRBV7-9 to TRBJ2-5, with TRBD1 matching 9 bases. Trimming cost V 5 bases and J 4 bases; bases outside gene matches: 11. Germline-derived CDR1 and CDR2 are SEHNR and FQNEAQ (reference sequence). The CDR3 is 16 amino acids. DNA for the CDR3: TGTGCCAGCAGCAGCGAGGGACAGGGTGGGGGAGAGACCCAGTACTTC. Translating it yields CASSSEGQGGGETQYF.

In its sample, this clonotype was seen a few times. The chain recombines TRBV12-3 or TRBV12-4 with TRBJ2-1, with 8 bases aligning to TRBD2. V was pared by 8 bases and J by 1 base, with 4 bases of the junction left unmatched. The CDR3 sequence is 14 residues long. CDR3 coding DNA: TGTGCCAGCCAAGGACTAGCATCCTACAATGAGCAGTTCTTC. As protein: CASQGLASYNEQFF.

This clonotype was observed a few times. The rearrangement uses TRBV6-1 and TRBJ2-7, with a tentative D call TRBD1 (5 bases). This CDR3 spans 13 amino acids. Trimming shortened V by 4 bases and J by 4 bases, and 11 bases separated the two germline ends. Germline V CDR1 and CDR2: MNHNS, SASEGT. This CDR3 is CASSALGVYEQYF. The CDR3 bases are TGTGCCAGCAGTGCCTTAGGGGTTTACGAGCAGTACTTC.

The rearrangement links TRBV5-1 to TRBJ2-1; D possibly uses TRBD1 or TRBD2 (6 bases each). The CDR3 runs to 15 residues. Germline CDR1 is SGHRS and CDR2 is YFSETQ. Deletions cut 1 base from V and 8 bases from J, with 16 bases between. The CDR3 is CASSLRGGIGDEQFF. The CDR3 DNA is TGCGCCAGCAGCTTGAGAGGGGGGATAGGGGATGAGCAGTTCTTC.

This clonotype was counted many times. The V and J genes are TRBV7-9 and TRBJ2-7; 7 bases fit TRBD1. Trimming removed 5 bases from V and 0 bases from J; junction bases left unmatched: 4. The CDR3 consists of 14 residues. The germline V gene encodes CDR1 SEHNR and CDR2 FQNEAQ (reference sequence). CDR3 in amino acids: CASSPGDSSYEQYF. The DNA of the CDR3 is TGTGCCAGCAGCCCTGGGGACAGCTCCTACGAGCAGTACTTC.

Details on this clonotype: At one of its ends the junction is not consistent with the germline gene, which may arise from a read error. The J gene is TRBJ1-6, the V gene TRBV5-1, with a tentative D call TRBD1 (5 bases). Per the germline V gene, CDR1 is SGHRS and CDR2 is YFSETQ. The CDR3 spans 16 residues. The CDR3: CASSLAEGSYDSPLHF. CDR3 DNA sequence: TGCGCCAGCAGCTTGGCCGAGGGGTCCTATGATTCACCCCTCCACTTT.

This clonotype was detected ten times or more. The gene calls are TRBV2 and TRBJ2-1, with D uncertain. The CDR3 spans 12 residues. With 3 bases removed from V and 4 bases from J, the gap between germline ends came to 4 bases. The germline V gene encodes CDR1 SNHLY and CDR2 FYNNEI. The CDR3 here is CASSEGYNEQFF. As DNA, the CDR3 is TGTGCCAGCAGTGAGGGGTACAATGAGCAGTTCTTC.

Turning to this clonotype: A read error may account for a junction end that differs from germline. The genes are TRBV19 and TRBJ2-7; possibly TRBD1 or TRBD2 for D (5 bases each). Germline V lookup: CDR1 LNHDA, CDR2 SQIVND (reference sequence). CDR3 length: 14 residues. In DNA form, the CDR3 reads TGTGCCACTAAAACCCGGGACGACTCCCACGAGCAGTACTTC. This encodes CATKTRDDSHEQYF.

This clonotype was seen repeatedly, ten times or more. The chain uses TRBV3-1 and TRBJ2-7, with D unclear. CDR1 LGHDT and CDR2 YNNKEL come from the germline V gene (reference sequence). The CDR3 loop spans 15 amino acids. The germline V and J ends were trimmed by 1 base and 2 bases, with 12 bases remaining between them. In DNA, the CDR3 is TGTGCCAGCAGCCAAGCCATAGGACCAACCTACGAGCAGTACTTC. Protein product: CASSQAIGPTYEQYF.

This clonotype was seen a few times. This chain connects TRBV25-1 to TRBJ1-1; the match to TRBD1 covers 9 bases. This CDR3 region has 17 residues. Unmatched junction bases numbered 12, after V lost 2 bases and J lost 5 bases. Germline V CDR1 and CDR2: MGHDK, SYGVNS. CDR3 DNA sequence: TGTGCCAGCAGTGAACCGCCCGGGACAGGGTTTTGGACTGAAGCTTTCTTT. This gives the protein CASSEPPGTGFWTEAFF.

V and J are TRBV6-6 and TRBJ1-2; 7 bases align to TRBD1. Unmatched junction bases numbered 10, after V lost 2 bases and J lost 4 bases. Per the germline V gene, CDR1 is MNHNY and CDR2 is SVGAGI (reference sequence). The CDR3 is 16 amino acids. CDR3 in DNA: TGTGCCAGCAGTTACACCGGGACAGAACTACTCTATGGCTACACCTTC. Translating it yields CASSYTGTELLYGYTF.